The present T cell receptor (beta chain) was sequenced within a study of cytomegalovirus exposure and HLA in healthy donors. Germline CDR1 GTSNPN, CDR2 SVGIG (reference sequence). This CDR3 contains 15 residues. V lost 2 bases, J lost 6 bases, and 7 bases stayed unmatched. Primers for the PCR totalled 60 Vbeta and 13 Jbeta. Data came from immunoSEQ multiplex PCR; TCRdb stores just in-frame clones and leaves some out. The sample yields approximately 150,000 clones, around 65% seen once. The sequenced material came from PBMCs. This TCR came from a male donor in good health and CMV-seronegative. The chain joins TRBV30 to TRBJ1-4, with TRBD1 matching over 9 bases. CDR3 in amino acids: CAWSNPGQGYEKLFF. The DNA for the CDR3 is TGTGCCTGGAGTAATCCGGGACAGGGTTATGAAAAACTGTTTTTT.